This is a list of T cell receptor beta chains from one sample in a study of T cell responses to AZD1222 COVID-19 vaccine. Sequencing was performed with immunoSEQ multiplex PCR; in TCRdb, only in-frame clones are kept and a portion is missing. The profile shows 97,000 or so clones, approximately 86% of them singletons. Sequencing was performed on peripheral blood, taken on day 0 of AZD1222 vaccination. Receptors were obtained from an adult in good health. Both conserved end residues are part of each CDR3. The order of the fields is CDR3 protein, CDR3 DNA, D gene, J gene, clone size, V gene. D genes are given only for firm matches. Clone size appears in some rows only: once, few, many, or a class for an expanded clone.

CASSSRTGPNYGYTF	TGTGCCAGCAGTTCCCGGACAGGTCCTAACTATGGCTACACCTTC	TRBD1	TRBJ1-2	NA	TRBV27
CASSQDRGNSYEQYF	TGCGCCAGCAGCCAAGATCGAGGCAATTCCTACGAGCAGTACTTC	NA	TRBJ2-7	NA	TRBV4-3
CASSLEGLGPGGASYGYTF	TGTGCCAGCAGCTTGGAGGGGCTCGGCCCAGGGGGCGCCAGCTATGGCTACACCTTC	TRBD1	TRBJ1-2	NA	TRBV5-6
CASSLGGIEETQYF	TGTGCCAGCAGCTTGGGGGGGATCGAAGAGACCCAGTACTTC	NA	TRBJ2-5	NA	TRBV5-4
CASSLGTGIGGGYGYTF	TGTGCCAGCAGCTTAGGGACAGGGATAGGTGGTGGGTATGGCTACACCTTC	TRBD1	TRBJ1-2	few	TRBV11-2
CASSRDSLNYGYTF	TGCGCCAGCAGCCGAGACAGTTTGAACTATGGCTACACCTTC	NA	TRBJ1-2	NA	TRBV4-1
CASSFDSVGQLHF	TGTGCCAGCAGCTTTGATTCTGTGGGCCAGCTCCACTTT	NA	TRBJ1-6	NA	TRBV11-2
CASNRGQDQETQYF	TGTGCCAGCAATCGGGGACAGGACCAAGAGACCCAGTACTTC	TRBD1	TRBJ2-5	NA	TRBV7-9
CASSLRMTGTGSPLHF	TGTGCCAGCAGCTTACGTATGACAGGCACGGGGTCACCCCTCCACTTT	NA	TRBJ1-6	NA	TRBV7-8
CASSSSAGGRSETQYF	TGTGCCAGCAGCTCCTCTGCGGGGGGGCGCTCGGAGACCCAGTACTTC	TRBD2	TRBJ2-5	NA	TRBV7-2
CATSPLETEAFF	TGTGCCACCTCACCGCTGGAAACTGAAGCTTTCTTT	NA	TRBJ1-1	NA	TRBV10-3
CASALNSNQPQHF	TGTGCTAGTGCTCTGAATAGCAATCAGCCCCAGCATTTT	NA	TRBJ1-5	NA	TRBV12-5
CASSLVQASTDTQYF	TGCGCCAGCAGCTTGGTTCAGGCAAGCACAGATACGCAGTATTTT	NA	TRBJ2-3	NA	TRBV5-1
CASRQIQLRSGELFF	TGTGCCAGCAGACAAATCCAACTCAGGTCCGGGGAGCTGTTTTTT	NA	TRBJ2-2	NA	TRBV6-5
CASSPRQGLNEQFF	TGTGCCAGCTCACCGCGGCAGGGTTTGAATGAGCAGTTCTTC	NA	TRBJ2-1	NA	TRBV18
CATGGYNEQFF	TGTGCCACCGGGGGATATAATGAGCAGTTCTTC	NA	TRBJ2-1	NA	TRBV2
CASTGDRYSPLHF	TGTGCCAGTACCGGGGACCGCTATTCACCCCTCCACTTT	NA	TRBJ1-6	NA	TRBV19
CASSRKRGQGATGELFF	TGTGCCAGCAGCCGCAAGAGGGGACAGGGGGCCACCGGGGAGCTGTTTTTT	TRBD1	TRBJ2-2	NA	TRBV4-2
CASSLGSTGNTIYF	TGTGCCAGCAGCTTAGGCAGTACTGGAAACACCATATATTTT	NA	TRBJ1-3	NA	TRBV7-2
CASRGTSGGPRGLQFF	TGTGCCAGCAGGGGGACTAGCGGGGGCCCTCGGGGTTTGCAGTTCTTC	TRBD2	TRBJ2-1	NA	TRBV27
CASRRALGYGYTF	TGTGCCAGCAGACGAGCTCTAGGCTATGGCTACACCTTC	NA	TRBJ1-2	NA	TRBV28
CASSPRVGGTEAFF	TGTGCCAGCAGCCCTCGGGTGGGAGGGACTGAAGCTTTCTTT	NA	TRBJ1-1	NA	TRBV2
CASSLGQGSDSPLHF	TGCGCCAGCAGCTTGGGTCAGGGAAGTGATTCACCCCTCCACTTT	NA	TRBJ1-6	NA	TRBV5-1
CASSELAGGLGNEQFF	TGTGCCAGCAGTGAATTGGCGGGGGGCCTAGGGAATGAGCAGTTCTTC	TRBD2	TRBJ2-1	NA	TRBV2
CASSLGSGDYGYTF	TGTGCCAGCAGCTTAGGGTCAGGGGACTATGGCTACACCTTC	NA	TRBJ1-2	NA	TRBV7-9
CSAGLATQYF	TGCAGTGCTGGGTTGGCTACGCAGTATTTT	NA	TRBJ2-3	NA	TRBV20-1
CASSQENDYGYTF	TGTGCCAGCAGCCAGGAGAATGACTATGGCTACACCTTC	NA	TRBJ1-2	NA	TRBV3-1/TRBV3-2
CASTRGRGNTEAFF	TGTGCCAGCACCAGGGGCAGGGGCAACACTGAAGCTTTCTTT	NA	TRBJ1-1	NA	TRBV6-5
CASSPAGGSYEQYF	TGTGCCAGCTCACCAGCGGGGGGCTCCTACGAGCAGTACTTC	TRBD2	TRBJ2-7	once	TRBV18
CASSLGPERQAASKNIQYF	TGTGCCAGCAGCTTAGGGCCCGAGCGACAGGCTGCTTCCAAAAACATTCAGTACTTC	NA	TRBJ2-4	medium-sized	TRBV11-2
CASSEAAPGRITPLHF	TGTGCCAGCAGTGAAGCGGCTCCAGGGAGGATAACACCCCTCCACTTT	NA	TRBJ1-6	once	TRBV6-1
CASSDRDTYGYTF	TGTGCCAGCAGCGACCGGGACACCTATGGCTACACCTTC	NA	TRBJ1-2	NA	TRBV3-1/TRBV3-2
CASQGGYSLYTEAFF	TGTGCCAGCCAAGGGGGGTATTCACTTTACACTGAAGCTTTCTTT	NA	TRBJ1-1	NA	TRBV6-5